This T cell receptor (beta chain) was found in a study of lymphopenia after photon versus proton radiotherapy. V lost 3 bases, J lost 7 bases, and 9 bases lay in between. CDR3 length: 11 residues. CDR1 and CDR2 from the germline V gene are SQVTM and ANQGSEA. Sequenced by immunoSEQ multiplex PCR; TCRdb stores in-frame clones only, minus some. Found here are approximately 80,000 clones, around four fifths of them singletons; the top ten hold 1.3% to 1.5%. Notes on the study in general: After lymphocyte nadir, photon-treated repertoires showed oligoclonal expansion, especially CD8+ Temra. Photon-treated patients lost naive T cells and TCR diversity; proton-treated stayed stable. Larger post-nadir TCR diversity loss correlated inversely with survival in deceased patients.

About this clone: The antigen is not known.

The source is a man aged 60 to 69 with pancreatic cancer. The chain couples TRBV29-1 to TRBJ1-2; D is uncertain. The sequencing used peripheral blood, collected from a patient treated with proton-based radiotherapy. The CDR3 is CSVDGYTGYTF. The CDR3 nucleotides are TGCAGCGTTGACGGATACACTGGCTACACCTTC.